The next 9 T cell receptor beta chains were all read from a single sample in a study of human T cells and chemical hapten exposure. Individual cDNA molecules each carried unique molecular identifiers attached by the library. TCRdb passed the reads through MiXCR, listing each CDR3 protein once. The data contain 95,000 to 150,000 distinct CDR3 sequences, approximately 9% of them singletons. The authors extracted total RNA from unfractionated whole blood. What was sequenced was whole blood. All receptors come from a human donor in good health. Some clones in this sample may be carry-over from other donors' samples.

This clonotype occurred many times. V usage is TRBV14 and J usage is TRBJ2-7, with D uncertain. The CDR3 is 13 residues long. Trimming shortened V by 4 bases and J by 5 bases, and 12 bases separated the two germline ends. Germline CDR1 reads SGHDN; CDR2 reads FVKESK. The DNA for the CDR3 is TGTGCCAGCAGCCCCCAGCGACCCCACGAGCAGTACTTC. This codes for CASSPQRPHEQYF. The full variable domain, with the rest looked up from reference TRBV14 and TRBJ2-7, is EAGVTQFPSHSVIEKGQTVTLRCDPISGHDNLYWYRRVMGKEIKFLLHFVKESKQDESGMPNNRFLAERTGGTYSTLKVQPAELEDSGVYFCASSPQRPHEQYFGPGTRLTVT.

This clonotype occurred many times. The genes are TRBV6-2 or TRBV6-3 and TRBJ2-1; D may correspond to TRBD1 or TRBD2 (5 bases each). The V gene lost 2 bases and the J gene lost 4 bases, with 9 bases spanning the gap. Germline loops: CDR1 MNHEY, CDR2 SVGEGT. The CDR3 runs to 14 residues. CDR3 in DNA: TGTGCCAGCAGTTACCGGGACCTGTACAATGAGCAGTTCTTC. The encoded protein is CASSYRDLYNEQFF.

This clonotype occurred many times. J is TRBJ2-7 and V is TRBV6-5, with TRBD1 as a possible D gene (6 bases). Germline V gives CDR1 MNHEY, CDR2 SVGAGI. The CDR3 is 13 amino acids. Trimming took 8 bases from V and 1 from J, leaving 12 bases between them. CDR3 in DNA: TGTGCCAGCGCGTTAGGACAGTCCTACGAGCAGTACTTC. As protein: CASALGQSYEQYF.

V is TRBV4-1 and J is TRBJ2-5; possibly TRBD2 for D (5 bases). V was clipped by 0 bases and J by 1 base, with 12 bases between them. CDR3 length: 16 residues. Germline V lookup: CDR1 MGHRA, CDR2 YSYEKL. CDR3 nucleotides: TGCGCCAGCAGCCAAGAGATAGCGACCTTCCAAGAGACCCAGTACTTC. It codes for CASSQEIATFQETQYF.

V is TRBV5-5 and J is TRBJ2-3; D possibly corresponds to TRBD2 (6 bases). Germline-derived CDR1 and CDR2 are SGHKS and YYEKEE (reference sequence). Deletions cut 4 bases from V and 5 bases from J, with 14 bases between. The CDR3 runs to 14 residues. The CDR3 loop reads CASSPRDLRDTQYF. CDR3 DNA sequence: TGTGCCAGCAGCCCCCGGGACTTGAGAGATACGCAGTATTTT.

This clonotype was observed at least ten times. This chain connects TRBV27 to TRBJ2-7; TRBD2 is a possible D gene (6 bases). This CDR3 has 14 amino acids. Germline V gives CDR1 MNHEY, CDR2 SMNVEV (reference sequence). V dropped 3 bases and J dropped 1 base, with 10 bases sitting between them. In nucleotides, the CDR3 is TGTGCCAGCAGTTTTGTCGGGGGATCCTACGAGCAGTACTTC. Residues: CASSFVGGSYEQYF.

This CDR3 reads CASRPTGTYEQYF. CDR3 nucleotide sequence: TGTGCCAGCAGACCGACGGGGACCTACGAGCAGTACTTC. This sequence joins TRBV12-3 or TRBV12-4 and TRBJ2-7, with TRBD2 as a possible D gene (5 bases). The CDR3 is 13 amino acids. V lost 6 bases and J 2 bases, leaving 11 bases between the germline ends.

This clonotype was seen once. The chain recombines TRBV2 with TRBJ2-2, with 8 positions matching TRBD2. CDR3 length: 17 residues. Germline V gene lookup returns CDR1 SNHLY and CDR2 FYNNEI. The J segment lost 5 bases and the V segment lost 2 bases, leaving 10 bases of the junction unmatched. DNA for the CDR3: TGTGCCAGCAGTGAAAGTTGGCGGGAGGTTTTTACCGGGGAGCTGTTTTTT. Its translation is CASSESWREVFTGELFF.

Only a few counts were recorded for this clonotype. The V and J genes are TRBV20-1 and TRBJ2-1; 16 nucleotides agree with TRBD2. The ends lost 3 bases at V and 7 bases at J; junction bases unmatched: 12. The CDR3 length is 18 residues. Germline loops: CDR1 DFQATT, CDR2 SNEGSKA (reference sequence). This chain's CDR3 is CSARGLAGGPRELNEQFF. DNA for the CDR3: TGCAGTGCTAGGGGACTAGCGGGAGGGCCCCGTGAGTTAAATGAGCAGTTCTTC.